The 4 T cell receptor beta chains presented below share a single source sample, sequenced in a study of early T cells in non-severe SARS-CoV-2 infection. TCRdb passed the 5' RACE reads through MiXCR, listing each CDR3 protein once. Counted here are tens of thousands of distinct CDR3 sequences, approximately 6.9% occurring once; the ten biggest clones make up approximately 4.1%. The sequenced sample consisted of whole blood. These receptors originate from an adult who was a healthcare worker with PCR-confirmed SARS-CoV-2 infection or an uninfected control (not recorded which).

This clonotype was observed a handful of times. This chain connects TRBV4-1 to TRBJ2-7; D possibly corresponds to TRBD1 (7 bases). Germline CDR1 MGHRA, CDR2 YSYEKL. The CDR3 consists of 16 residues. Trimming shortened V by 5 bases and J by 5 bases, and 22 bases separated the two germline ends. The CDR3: CASSGGGRVRINEQYF. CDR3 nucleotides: TGCGCCAGCAGCGGAGGGGGCAGGGTACGAATCAACGAGCAGTACTTC.

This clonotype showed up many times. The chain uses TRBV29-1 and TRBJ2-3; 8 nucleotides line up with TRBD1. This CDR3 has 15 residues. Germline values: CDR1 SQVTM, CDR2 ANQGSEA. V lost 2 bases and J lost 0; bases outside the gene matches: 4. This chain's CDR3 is CSVERQGASTDTQYF. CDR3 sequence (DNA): TGCAGCGTTGAACGTCAGGGGGCTAGCACAGATACGCAGTATTTT.

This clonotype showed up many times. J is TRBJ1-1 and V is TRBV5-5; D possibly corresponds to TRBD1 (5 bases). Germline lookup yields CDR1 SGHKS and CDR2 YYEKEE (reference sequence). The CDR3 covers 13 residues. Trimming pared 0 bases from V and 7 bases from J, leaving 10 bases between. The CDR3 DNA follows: TGTGCCAGCAGCTTGGCCGGGGGATATGAAGCTTTCTTT. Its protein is CASSLAGGYEAFF. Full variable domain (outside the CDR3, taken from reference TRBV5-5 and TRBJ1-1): DAGVTQSPTHLIKTRGQQVTLRCSPISGHKSVSWYQQVLGQGPQFIFQYYEKEERGRGNFPDRFSARQFPNYSSELNVNALLLGDSALYLCASSLAGGYEAFFGQGTRLTVV.

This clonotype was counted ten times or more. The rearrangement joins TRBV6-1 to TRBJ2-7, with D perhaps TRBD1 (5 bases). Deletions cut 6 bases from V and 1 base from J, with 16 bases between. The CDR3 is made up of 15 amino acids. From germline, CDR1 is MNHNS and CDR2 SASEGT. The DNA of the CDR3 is TGTGCCAGCAGCCTAGATCCTACAGGTTCCTACGAGCAGTACTTC. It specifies CASSLDPTGSYEQYF.